This T cell receptor (beta chain) was identified during a study of radiotherapy plus CTLA-4 blockade in lung cancer. Background on the study: The study recorded objective responses in around a sixth of patients and disease control in approximately 29%. General study points: According to reports, early shifts in blood T cell clones, alongside interferon-beta, forecast response most accurately. Clones derived from tumor TCRs expanded in blood after radiotherapy plus ipilimumab.

Of note for this clone: Its specificity is unknown.

CDR1 and CDR2 from the germline V gene are GTSNPN and SVGIG (reference sequence). V dropped 7 bases and J dropped 13; count of bases not matched to a gene: 10. CDR3 size: 10 residues. CTLA-4 blockade with ipilimumab, together with focal radiation, was given to patients with chemo-refractory metastatic non-small-cell lung cancer. The assay was immunoSEQ multiplex PCR, and TCRdb's table has in-frame clones only and misses some. In the table there are just over 60,000 clones, approximately 77% of which are singletons. This receptor was taken from a human donor with non-small cell lung cancer who had a complete response to radiotherapy plus ipilimumab. Sequenced here: peripheral blood, sampled from a patient treated with radiotherapy plus ipilimumab. The chain couples TRBV30 to TRBJ2-7; 7 bases are a match to TRBD1. DNA for the CDR3: TGTGCCTTAGTTATGGGGACAGTTTACTTC. Translation gives CALVMGTVYF.